This record covers a single T cell receptor beta chain. This sample was included in a study of T cell changes during pregnancy in multiple sclerosis. Produced via immunoSEQ multiplex PCR; TCRdb's table is partial and in-frame only. The profile covers 88,000 or so clones, with around 92% appearing a single time and 2.6% taken by the ten largest. V was clipped by 4 bases and J by 2 bases, with 16 bases between them. Germline V gives CDR1 GTSNPN, CDR2 SVGIG (reference sequence). The CDR3 has 15 amino acids. The V call is TRBV30, the J call TRBJ2-3, with D unresolved. The receptor comes from a female donor with multiple sclerosis, enrolled in a pregnancy study. Here the sequenced sample was peripheral blood, taken before pregnancy. CDR3 bases: TGTGCCTGGAAGGTTCGGCGGATAAACACAGATACGCAGTATTTT. Protein sequence: CAWKVRRINTDTQYF. Full variable domain (outside the CDR3, taken from reference TRBV30 and TRBJ2-3): SQTIHQWPATLVQPVGSPLSLECTVEGTSNPNLYWYRQAAGRGLQLLFYSVGIGQISSEVPQNLSASRPQDRQFILSSKKLLLSDSGFYLCAWKVRRINTDTQYFGPGTRLTVL.